This T cell receptor (beta chain) is from a study of blood T cell repertoires in COVID-19. Study details: The analysed material was cDNA or gDNA that came from T cells, B-cell-depleted T cells, or PBMCs.

The CDR3 extends over 18 amino acids. The V end was cut by 1 base, the J end by 1 base, with 20 bases between. The germline V gene has CDR1 SGHRS and CDR2 YFSETQ. The authors' processing: Reference gene primers were amplified, and this amplification served to estimate nucleated cell counts. TCRdb's copy holds only in-frame clones and misses some; the assay was immunoSEQ multiplex PCR. V and J calls and clone size are copied from that table; D and trimming were computed from the DNA. This table holds some 350,000 clones, around 90% found once. The TCR comes from a man aged 18 to 29 with active or convalescent COVID-19. Sequenced sample: peripheral blood. This chain links TRBV5-1 with TRBJ1-2; maybe TRBD1 (5 bases). The CDR3 sequence is CASSLHPIRQGFNYGYTF. The CDR3, as DNA: TGCGCCAGCAGCTTGCACCCAATTCGGCAGGGATTTAACTATGGCTACACCTTC.